This T cell receptor beta chain is drawn from a study of glioma-infiltrating T cells. Study overall: Glioma patients had dexamethasone for six or fewer days before surgery. Blood libraries targeted roughly 4- to 11-fold coverage of about one million T cells. Study observations and caveats: Tissue-blood divergence was below expectation in non-neoplastic patients, above in gliomas. Shared blood CDR3 signature motifs marked patients with low tissue-blood divergence.

The CDR3 has 13 residues. CDR1 MDHEN and CDR2 SYDVKM come from the germline V gene. This clonotype appeared a single time. Its antigen is unknown. Germline and junction disagree at one end, which may indicate a read error. Amplification of TCR alpha and beta CDR3 regions from RNA used iRepertoire nested multiplex PCR. TCRdb fed the multiplex PCR reads into MiXCR, producing one record per CDR3 protein. This sample has 400,000 or so distinct CDR3 sequences, with 41% found just once. The source of this sequence is a human donor with low-grade glioma or glioblastoma, undergoing nonglioma brain surgery, or in good health (not recorded which). What was sequenced was glioma tissue, nonneoplastic brain tissue, or PBMCs (not recorded which). The chain links TRBV28 to TRBJ2-3; D is perhaps TRBD1 (6 bases). In DNA, the CDR3 is TGTGTCAGCAGGCAGGGGTTTGTAAATACGCAGTATTTT. This encodes CVSRQGFVNTQYF. Drawing the rest from reference TRBV28 and TRBJ2-3, the complete variable domain is DVKVTQSSRYLVKRTGEKVFLECVQDMDHENMFWYRQDPGLGLRLIYFSYDVKMKEKGDIPEGYSVSREKKERFSLILESASTNQTSMYLCVSRQGFVNTQYFGPGTRLTVL.